These T cell receptor beta chains were read from a single sample in a study of cytomegalovirus exposure and HLA in healthy donors. Generated by immunoSEQ multiplex PCR, the TCRdb table keeps only in-frame clones and is missing some. The table shows some 240,000 clones, with around 80% occurring only once. The material sequenced was PBMCs. All receptors come from a male donor in good health and CMV-seronegative. CDR3s include the opening cysteine and the closing phenylalanine or tryptophan. D genes are given only for firm matches. Rows give clone size only sometimes, using once, few, many, or a class for an expanded clone.

CDR3nt | CDR3aa | j_gene | d_gene | abundance | v_gene
TGTGCCAGCTATTATACAGGGGCTAACACTGAAGCTTTCTTT | CASYYTGANTEAFF | TRBJ1-1 | TRBD1 | . | TRBV5-4
TGCGCCAGCAGGACAGGGGGATCAGATGGCTACACCTTC | CASRTGGSDGYTF | TRBJ1-2 | TRBD1 | . | TRBV10-1
TGTGCCAGTAGTCGAATCCAGGGGGCGCCGATCATCGAGCAGTACTTC | CASSRIQGAPIIEQYF | TRBJ2-7 | TRBD1 | . | TRBV19
TGCAGCGGGACAGGGGGGGCCTCCTACGAGCAGTACTTC | CSGTGGASYEQYF | TRBJ2-7 | TRBD1 | . | TRBV29-1
TGTGCCAGCAGCCAAGGGCTAGCGGGATTGGATACGCAGTATTTT | CASSQGLAGLDTQYF | TRBJ2-3 | TRBD2 | . | TRBV14
TGTGCCAGCAGGAGGGACAGTTCCTACGAGCAGTACTTC | CASRRDSSYEQYF | TRBJ2-7 | TRBD1 | many | TRBV27
TGTGCCAGCAGTTATCACGGGGGAGAGACCCAGTACTTC | CASSYHGGETQYF | TRBJ2-5 | . | . | TRBV6-6
TGTGCCAGCAGCTCTAGAGGGACTAGCGGGAGCTCCTACAATGAGCAGTTCTTC | CASSSRGTSGSSYNEQFF | TRBJ2-1 | TRBD2 | . | TRBV5-5
TGTGCCAGCAGCCGGTCCAGAGATACGCAGTATTTT | CASSRSRDTQYF | TRBJ2-3 | . | . | TRBV4-2
TGCGCCAGCAGCCAAGTAGGGGCGGGAGTGGAAGTCGAGCAGTACTTC | CASSQVGAGVEVEQYF | TRBJ2-7 | TRBD2 | . | TRBV4-1
TGCGCCAGCAGCTTGCAGGGGACCGGGGAGCTGTTTTTT | CASSLQGTGELFF | TRBJ2-2 | . | . | TRBV5-1
TGTGCCAGTAAAAACCGGGAAATTAATCAGCCCCAGCATTTT | CASKNREINQPQHF | TRBJ1-5 | . | . | TRBV19
TGCGCCAGCAGCCGAGGGTCGGTTGTTTACGAGCAGTACTTC | CASSRGSVVYEQYF | TRBJ2-7 | . | . | TRBV5-1
TGTGCCAGCAGTTTCCCAACTAGCGGGAGAGGCCGGGAGGAGACCCAGTACTTC | CASSFPTSGRGREETQYF | TRBJ2-5 | TRBD2 | . | TRBV28
TGTGCCAGCTCACCATACTCAAGACAGGGGAATGGCTACACCTTC | CASSPYSRQGNGYTF | TRBJ1-2 | TRBD1 | . | TRBV18